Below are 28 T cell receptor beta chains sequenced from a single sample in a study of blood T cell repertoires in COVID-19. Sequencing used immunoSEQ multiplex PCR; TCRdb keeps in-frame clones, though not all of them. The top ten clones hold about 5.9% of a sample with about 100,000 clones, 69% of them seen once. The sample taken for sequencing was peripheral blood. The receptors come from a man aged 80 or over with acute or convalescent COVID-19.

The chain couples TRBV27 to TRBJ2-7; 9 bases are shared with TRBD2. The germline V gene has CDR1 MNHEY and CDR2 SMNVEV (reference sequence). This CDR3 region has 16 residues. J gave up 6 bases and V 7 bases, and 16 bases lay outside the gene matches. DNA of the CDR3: TGTGCCAGCAAACTTCTACGGACTAGCGTTAAGCCCGAGCAGTACTTC. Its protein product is CASKLLRTSVKPEQYF.

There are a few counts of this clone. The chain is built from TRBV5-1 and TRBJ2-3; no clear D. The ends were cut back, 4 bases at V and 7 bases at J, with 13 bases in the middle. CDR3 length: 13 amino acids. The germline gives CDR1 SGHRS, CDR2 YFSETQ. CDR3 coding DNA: TGCGCCAGCAGCGCAACTATGACGAATACGCAGTATTTT. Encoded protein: CASSATMTNTQYF.

The CDR3 loop reads CATSDVGGYGYTF. The CDR3 bases are TGTGCCACCAGTGATGTAGGAGGATATGGCTACACCTTC. The genes are TRBV24-1 and TRBJ1-2; D is uncertain. The CDR3 extends over 13 amino acids. Germline-derived CDR1 and CDR2 are KGHDR and SFDVKD. V was clipped by 3 bases and J by 5 bases, with 9 bases between them.

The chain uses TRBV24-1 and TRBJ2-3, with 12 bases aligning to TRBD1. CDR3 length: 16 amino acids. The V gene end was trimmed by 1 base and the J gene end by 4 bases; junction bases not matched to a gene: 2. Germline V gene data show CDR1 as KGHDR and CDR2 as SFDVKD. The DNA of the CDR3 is TGTGCCACCAGTGATTTAGGGACAGGGGGCGCAGATACGCAGTATTTT. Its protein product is CATSDLGTGGADTQYF.

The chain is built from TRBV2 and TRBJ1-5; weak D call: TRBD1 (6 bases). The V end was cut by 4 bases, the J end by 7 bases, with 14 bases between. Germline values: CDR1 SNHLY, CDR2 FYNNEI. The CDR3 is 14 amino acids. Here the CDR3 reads CASSAGAGEQPQHF. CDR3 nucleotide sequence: TGTGCCAGCAGTGCAGGGGCTGGGGAGCAGCCCCAGCATTTT.

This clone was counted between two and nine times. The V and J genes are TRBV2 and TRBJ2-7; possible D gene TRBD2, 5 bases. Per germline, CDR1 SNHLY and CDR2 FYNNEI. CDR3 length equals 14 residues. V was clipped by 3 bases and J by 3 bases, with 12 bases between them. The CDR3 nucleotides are TGTGCCAGCAGTGACGGGGTCTTGGGCTACGAGCAGTACTTC. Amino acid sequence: CASSDGVLGYEQYF. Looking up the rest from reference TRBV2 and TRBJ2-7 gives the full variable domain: EPEVTQTPSHQVTQMGQEVILRCVPISNHLYFYWYRQILGQKVEFLVSFYNNEISEKSEIFDDQFSVERPDGSNFTLKIRSTKLEDSAMYFCASSDGVLGYEQYFGPGTRLTVT.

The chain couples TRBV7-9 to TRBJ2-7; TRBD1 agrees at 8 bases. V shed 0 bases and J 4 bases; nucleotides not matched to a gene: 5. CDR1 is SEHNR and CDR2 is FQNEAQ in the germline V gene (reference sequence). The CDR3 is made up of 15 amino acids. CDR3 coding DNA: TGTGCCAGCAGCTTAGCCACAGGGGGGAATTACGAGCAGTACTTC. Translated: CASSLATGGNYEQYF. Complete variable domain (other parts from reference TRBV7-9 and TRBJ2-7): DTGVSQNPRHKITKRGQNVTFRCDPISEHNRLYWYRQTLGQGPEFLTYFQNEAQLEKSRLLSDRFSAERPKGSFSTLEIQRTEQGDSAMYLCASSLATGGNYEQYFGPGTRLTVT.

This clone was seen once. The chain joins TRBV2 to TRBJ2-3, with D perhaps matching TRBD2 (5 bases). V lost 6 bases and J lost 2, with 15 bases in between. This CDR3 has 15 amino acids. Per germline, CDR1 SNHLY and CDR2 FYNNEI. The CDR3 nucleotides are TGTGCCAGCAGGCGACGGGCGGGTCCCACAGATACGCAGTATTTT. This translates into CASRRRAGPTDTQYF.

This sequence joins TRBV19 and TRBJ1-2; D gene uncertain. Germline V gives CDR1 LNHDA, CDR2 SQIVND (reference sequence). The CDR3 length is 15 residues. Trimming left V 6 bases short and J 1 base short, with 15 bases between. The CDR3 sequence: CASSQPGGINYGYTF. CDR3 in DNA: TGTGCCAGTAGCCAACCGGGAGGGATTAACTATGGCTACACCTTC.

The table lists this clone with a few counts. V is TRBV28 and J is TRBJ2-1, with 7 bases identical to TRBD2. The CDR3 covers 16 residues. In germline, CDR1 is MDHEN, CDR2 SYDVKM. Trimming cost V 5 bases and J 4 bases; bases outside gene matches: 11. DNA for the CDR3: TGTGCCAGCAGTGGGCGGACTAGAGGGCTATACAATGAGCAGTTCTTC. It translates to CASSGRTRGLYNEQFF.

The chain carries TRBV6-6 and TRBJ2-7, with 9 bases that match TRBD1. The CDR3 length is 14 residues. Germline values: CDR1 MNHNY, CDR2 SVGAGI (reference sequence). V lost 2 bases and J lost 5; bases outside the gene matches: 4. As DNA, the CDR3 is TGTGCCAGCAGTTACCCCGGGACAGGGAACGAGCAGTACTTC. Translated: CASSYPGTGNEQYF.

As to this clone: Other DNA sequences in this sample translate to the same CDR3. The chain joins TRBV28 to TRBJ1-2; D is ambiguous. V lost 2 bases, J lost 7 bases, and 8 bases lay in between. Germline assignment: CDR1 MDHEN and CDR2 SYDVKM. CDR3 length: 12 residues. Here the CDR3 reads CASSLQGSGYTF. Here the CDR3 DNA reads TGTGCCAGCAGTTTACAAGGGAGTGGCTACACCTTC.

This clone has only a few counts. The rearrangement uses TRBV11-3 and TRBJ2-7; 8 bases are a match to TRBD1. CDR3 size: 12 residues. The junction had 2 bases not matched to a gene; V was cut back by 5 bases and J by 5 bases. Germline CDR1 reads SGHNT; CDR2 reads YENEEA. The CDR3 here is CASSGRGHEQYF. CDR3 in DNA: TGTGCCAGCAGCGGCAGGGGGCACGAGCAGTACTTC. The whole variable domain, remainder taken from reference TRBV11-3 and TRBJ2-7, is EAGVVQSPRYKIIEKKQPVAFWCNPISGHNTLYWYLQNLGQGPELLIRYENEEAVDDSQLPKDRFSAERLKGVDSTLKIQPAELGDSAVYLCASSGRGHEQYFGPGTRLTVT.

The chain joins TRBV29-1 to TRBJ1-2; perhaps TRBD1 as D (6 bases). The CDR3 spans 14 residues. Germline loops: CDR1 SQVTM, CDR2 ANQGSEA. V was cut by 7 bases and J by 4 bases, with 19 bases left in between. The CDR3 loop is CSAKRPQGGYGYTF. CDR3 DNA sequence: TGCAGCGCAAAGAGGCCCCAAGGGGGCTATGGCTACACCTTC.

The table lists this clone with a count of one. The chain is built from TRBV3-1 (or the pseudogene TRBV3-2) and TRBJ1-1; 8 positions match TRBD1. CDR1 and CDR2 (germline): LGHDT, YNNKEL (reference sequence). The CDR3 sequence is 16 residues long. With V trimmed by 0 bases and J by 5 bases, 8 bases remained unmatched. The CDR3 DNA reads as TGTGCCAGCAGCCAAGATCCCTCGGACAGGGAAACTGAAGCTTTCTTT. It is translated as CASSQDPSDRETEAFF.

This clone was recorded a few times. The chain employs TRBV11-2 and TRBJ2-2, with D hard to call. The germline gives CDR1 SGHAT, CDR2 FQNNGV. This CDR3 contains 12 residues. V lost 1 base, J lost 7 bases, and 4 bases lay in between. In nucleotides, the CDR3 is TGTGCCAGCAGCTTAGTTAACGGGGAGCTGTTTTTT. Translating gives CASSLVNGELFF.

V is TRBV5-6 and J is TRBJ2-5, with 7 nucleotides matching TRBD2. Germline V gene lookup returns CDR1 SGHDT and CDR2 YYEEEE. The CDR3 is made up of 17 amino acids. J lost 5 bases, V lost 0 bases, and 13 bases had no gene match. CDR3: CASSLGGEGRGGETQYF. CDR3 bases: TGTGCCAGCAGCTTGGGCGGGGAGGGGAGAGGAGGGGAGACCCAGTACTTC.

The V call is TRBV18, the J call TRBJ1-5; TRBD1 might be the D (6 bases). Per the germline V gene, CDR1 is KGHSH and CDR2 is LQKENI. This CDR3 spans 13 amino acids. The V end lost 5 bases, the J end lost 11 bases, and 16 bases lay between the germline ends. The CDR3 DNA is TGTGCCAGCTCAGACGACAGGCTGTGGGCCCAGCATTTT. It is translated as CASSDDRLWAQHF.

The CDR3 here is CASSQDGGEENSNQPQHF. CDR3 DNA: TGTGCCAGCAGCCAAGATGGGGGGGAGGAAAATAGCAATCAGCCCCAGCATTTT. This sequence joins TRBV3-1 (or the pseudogene TRBV3-2) and TRBJ1-5, with TRBD1 as a possible D gene (5 bases). The CDR3 runs 18 residues. Germline CDR1 LGHDT, CDR2 YNNKEL (reference sequence). V gave up 0 bases and J gave up 0 bases, with 15 bases separating them.

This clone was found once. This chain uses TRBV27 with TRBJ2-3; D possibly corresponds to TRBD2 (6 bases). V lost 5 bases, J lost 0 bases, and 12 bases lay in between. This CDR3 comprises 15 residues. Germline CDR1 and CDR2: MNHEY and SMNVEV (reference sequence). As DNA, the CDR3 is TGTGCCAGCAGTGAGGGACTGGCAAGCACAGATACGCAGTATTTT. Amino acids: CASSEGLASTDTQYF.

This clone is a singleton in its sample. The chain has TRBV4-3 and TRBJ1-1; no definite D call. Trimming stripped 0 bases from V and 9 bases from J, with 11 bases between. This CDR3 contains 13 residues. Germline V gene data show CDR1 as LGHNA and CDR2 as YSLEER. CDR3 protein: CASSQDLGRQAFF. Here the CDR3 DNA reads TGCGCCAGCAGCCAAGATCTTGGCAGGCAAGCTTTCTTT.

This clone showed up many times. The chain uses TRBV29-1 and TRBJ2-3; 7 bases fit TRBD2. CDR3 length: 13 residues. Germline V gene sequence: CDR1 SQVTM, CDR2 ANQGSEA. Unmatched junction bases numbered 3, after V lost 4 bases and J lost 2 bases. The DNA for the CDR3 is TGCAGCGTTGGAAGCGGGACCACAGATACGCAGTATTTT. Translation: CSVGSGTTDTQYF.

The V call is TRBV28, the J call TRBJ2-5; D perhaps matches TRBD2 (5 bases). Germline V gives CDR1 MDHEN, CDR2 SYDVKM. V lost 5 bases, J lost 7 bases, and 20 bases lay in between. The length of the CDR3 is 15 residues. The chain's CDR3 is CASSPPGRDGGTQYF. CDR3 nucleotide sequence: TGTGCCAGCAGTCCCCCAGGTAGAGACGGAGGGACCCAGTACTTC.

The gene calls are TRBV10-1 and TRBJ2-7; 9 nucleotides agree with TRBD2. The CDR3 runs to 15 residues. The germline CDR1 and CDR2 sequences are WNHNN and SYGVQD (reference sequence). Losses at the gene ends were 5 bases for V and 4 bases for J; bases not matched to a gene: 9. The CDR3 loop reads CASSPPPAGGYEQYF. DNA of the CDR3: TGCGCCAGCAGTCCTCCCCCAGCGGGGGGTTACGAGCAGTACTTC.

The CDR3 loop is CSASGTGGAGYGYTF. The CDR3 DNA reads TGCAGTGCTAGTGGGACAGGGGGCGCAGGGTATGGCTACACCTTC. This sequence joins TRBV20-1 and TRBJ1-2, with 12 positions matching TRBD1. The V gene end was trimmed by 3 bases and the J gene end by 5 bases; junction bases not matched to a gene: 7. The length of the CDR3 is 15 residues. The germline V gene has CDR1 DFQATT and CDR2 SNEGSKA (reference sequence).

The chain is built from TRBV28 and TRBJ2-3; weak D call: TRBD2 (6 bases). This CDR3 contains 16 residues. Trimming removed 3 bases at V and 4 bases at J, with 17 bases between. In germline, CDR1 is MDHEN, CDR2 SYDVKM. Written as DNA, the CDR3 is TGTGCCAGCAGTTTTCCGGGACTGGGGGGTGCAGATACGCAGTATTTT. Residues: CASSFPGLGGADTQYF.

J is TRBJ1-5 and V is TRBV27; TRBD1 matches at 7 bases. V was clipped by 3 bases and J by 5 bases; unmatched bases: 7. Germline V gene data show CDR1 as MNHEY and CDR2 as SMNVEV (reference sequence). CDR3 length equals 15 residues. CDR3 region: CASSFRGEGDQPQHF. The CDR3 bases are TGTGCCAGCAGTTTCAGGGGGGAAGGAGATCAGCCCCAGCATTTT.

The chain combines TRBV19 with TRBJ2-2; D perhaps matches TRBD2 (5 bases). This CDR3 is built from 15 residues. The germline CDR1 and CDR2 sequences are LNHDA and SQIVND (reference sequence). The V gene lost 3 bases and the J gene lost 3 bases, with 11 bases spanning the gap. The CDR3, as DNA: TGTGCCAGTAGTATTCGGGGTGTGGACACCGGGGAGCTGTTTTTT. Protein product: CASSIRGVDTGELFF.